Following are 27 T cell receptor beta chains from one sample sequenced in a study of blood T cell repertoires in COVID-19. Repertoires were generated with immunoSEQ multiplex PCR, while TCRdb's copy carries only in-frame clones and drops some. The table has more than 200,000 clones, approximately 91% seen once. The sample comprised peripheral blood. These receptors all come from a man aged 35-49 years with acute or convalescent COVID-19.

This clone was counted between two and nine times. The chain is built from TRBV2 and TRBJ1-1; maybe TRBD1 (5 bases). The V end lost 5 bases, the J end lost 5 bases, and 12 bases lay between the germline ends. The CDR3 consists of 13 residues. Germline values: CDR1 SNHLY, CDR2 FYNNEI. CDR3 sequence reads: CASSRWGATEAFF. The DNA for the CDR3 is TGTGCCAGCAGTAGATGGGGCGCAACTGAAGCTTTCTTT.

The chain joins TRBV25-1 to TRBJ2-1; 8 bases match TRBD2. Germline V gives CDR1 MGHDK, CDR2 SYGVNS. The CDR3 runs 18 residues. Trimming removed 0 bases from V and 3 bases from J; junction bases left unmatched: 10. CDR3 DNA sequence: TGTGCCAGCAGTGAATACTCTCGGCGGGGGGTCCTCTACAATGAGCAGTTCTTC. It specifies CASSEYSRRGVLYNEQFF.

J is TRBJ2-7 and V is TRBV16, with 7 bases that match TRBD1. Germline V gives CDR1 KGHSY, CDR2 FQNENV. Trimming cost V 4 bases and J 2 bases; bases outside gene matches: 2. The CDR3 totals 13 residues. CDR3 sequence reads: CASSRGQAYEQYF. In nucleotides, the CDR3 is TGTGCCAGCAGCCGAGGACAGGCCTACGAGCAGTACTTC. The variable domain in full, with the rest retrieved from reference TRBV16 and TRBJ2-7, is GEEVAQTPKHLVRGEGQKAKLYCAPIKGHSYVFWYQQVLKNEFKFLISFQNENVFDETGMPKERFSAKCLPNSPCSLEIQATKLEDSAVYFCASSRGQAYEQYFGPGTRLTVT.

The V and J genes are TRBV6-5 and TRBJ2-2; D remains unclear. The germline gives CDR1 MNHEY, CDR2 SVGAGI. CDR3 length: 15 residues. The V gene lost 6 bases and the J gene lost 5 bases, with 16 bases spanning the gap. CDR3 amino acids: CASSHESLWTGELFF. In nucleotides, the CDR3 is TGTGCCAGCAGCCACGAGAGCCTGTGGACCGGGGAGCTGTTTTTT.

CDR3 protein: CASSYLAGVELFF. The CDR3, as DNA: TGTGCCAGCAGTTATTTAGCAGGGGTGGAGCTGTTTTTT. This chain uses TRBV12-3 or TRBV12-4 with TRBJ2-2; D might be TRBD1 (6 bases). V was cut by 4 bases and J by 10 bases, with 13 bases left in between. This CDR3 has 13 residues.

This clone was detected once. This rearrangement joins TRBV10-1 to TRBJ2-1; D gene ambiguous. Germline V gene lookup returns CDR1 WNHNN and CDR2 SYGVQD (reference sequence). The CDR3 totals 16 residues. V shed 2 bases and J shed 6 bases, with 17 bases lying between them. The CDR3 region has the DNA TGCGCCAGCAGTGAGAATCATGGCCATTTCCCCAATGAGCAGTTCTTC. This codes for CASSENHGHFPNEQFF.

This chain uses TRBV7-6 with TRBJ2-1; TRBD2 matches 7 bases. The ends lost 0 bases at V and 4 bases at J; junction bases unmatched: 9. The CDR3 is 17 residues long. Germline V gene sequence: CDR1 SGHVS, CDR2 FNYEAQ. The DNA of the CDR3 is TGTGCCAGCAGCTTAGCAGAGGGCGGGGGATTTTACAATGAGCAGTTCTTC. Residues: CASSLAEGGGFYNEQFF.

This clone is a singleton in its sample. The J gene is TRBJ1-2, the V gene TRBV5-1; D is possibly TRBD1 (6 bases). Trimming left V 2 bases short and J 6 bases short, with 17 bases between. The CDR3 extends over 15 amino acids. CDR1 is SGHRS, CDR2 YFSETQ, per germline. CDR3 sequence reads: CASSFPGGGADGYTF. The CDR3 bases are TGCGCCAGCAGCTTCCCGGGCGGGGGCGCAGATGGCTACACCTTC.

The chain is built from TRBV7-2 and TRBJ1-3; maybe TRBD1 (5 bases). Trimming removed 1 base from V and 2 bases from J, with 9 bases in between. Germline V lookup: CDR1 SGHTA, CDR2 FQGNSA. CDR3 length: 15 residues. CDR3 in amino acids: CASSLVPGTGNTIYF. The CDR3 nucleotides read TGTGCCAGCAGCTTAGTGCCAGGGACTGGAAACACCATATATTTT.

V is TRBV4-2 and J is TRBJ2-4; no clear D. The CDR3 is made up of 13 amino acids. V shed 0 bases and J shed 4 bases, with 4 bases lying between them. The germline V gene has CDR1 LGHNA and CDR2 YNFKEQ. The CDR3 bases are TGTGCCAGCAGCCAAGACAGTAAAAACATTCAGTACTTC. This codes for CASSQDSKNIQYF.

The chain employs TRBV12-3 or TRBV12-4 and TRBJ2-3; D is uncertain. Trimming cost V 7 bases and J 0 bases, with 2 bases left between them. The CDR3 has 11 amino acids. This chain's CDR3 is CASTSTDTQYF. The CDR3 nucleotides read TGTGCCAGCACTAGCACAGATACGCAGTATTTT.

The chain combines TRBV27 with TRBJ1-2; 12 bases fit TRBD1. Losses at the gene ends were 4 bases for V and 4 bases for J; bases not matched to a gene: 10. The CDR3 totals 17 residues. Germline assignment: CDR1 MNHEY and CDR2 SMNVEV (reference sequence). DNA for the CDR3: TGTGCCAGCAGTTCCTGGGACAGGGGGCGCCTAACCTATGGCTACACCTTC. Encoded protein: CASSSWDRGRLTYGYTF.

The chain carries TRBV30 and TRBJ2-1, with D perhaps matching TRBD2 (6 bases). Trimming removed 8 bases from V and 4 bases from J, with 27 bases in between. Looked up from germline, CDR1 is GTSNPN and CDR2 is SVGIG (reference sequence). The CDR3 runs 17 residues. In DNA form, the CDR3 reads TGTGCCGTCCCTCGGGGGTCCCCCCCCCTACTTTACAATGAGCAGTTCTTC. It codes for CAVPRGSPPLLYNEQFF.

In this sample, this clone turned up once. The chain is built from TRBV4-3 and TRBJ2-1; the match to TRBD2 covers 9 bases. Per germline, CDR1 LGHNA and CDR2 YSLEER. V shed 3 bases, J shed 6 bases, and the junction held 15 bases outside the gene matches. There are 18 residues in the CDR3. CDR3 sequence: CASSQGYLTSGWGNEQFF. The CDR3 nucleotides read TGCGCCAGCAGCCAGGGATATCTCACTAGCGGGTGGGGCAATGAGCAGTTCTTC.

The chain couples TRBV27 to TRBJ1-6; D call uncertain. The CDR3 consists of 15 residues. Trimming cost V 1 base and J 9 bases, with 13 bases left between them. Per the germline V gene, CDR1 is MNHEY and CDR2 is SMNVEV (reference sequence). For the CDR3, the DNA is TGTGCCAGCAGTTTATTGGAGGGAGCGCGTTCACCCCTCCACTTT. Its protein is CASSLLEGARSPLHF.

The V gene is TRBV18, the J gene TRBJ1-1; D remains ambiguous. The CDR3 totals 14 residues. The V end was cut by 1 base, the J end by 1 base, with 7 bases between. Germline values: CDR1 KGHSH, CDR2 LQKENI. The CDR3 DNA reads TGTGCCAGCTCACCACTTTCAGGGAACACTGAAGCTTTCTTT. It codes for CASSPLSGNTEAFF.

The chain combines TRBV28 with TRBJ2-7; D is unresolved. In germline, CDR1 is MDHEN, CDR2 SYDVKM. CDR3 length equals 14 residues. The V end lost 5 bases, the J end lost 0 bases, and 11 bases lay between the germline ends. For the CDR3, the DNA is TGTGCCAGCAGTGAGGCCCCCAGCTCCTACGAGCAGTACTTC. The encoded protein is CASSEAPSSYEQYF.

The rearrangement uses TRBV5-1 and TRBJ1-2; no firm D call. This CDR3 region has 14 residues. Per germline, CDR1 SGHRS and CDR2 YFSETQ. V was cut by 4 bases and J by 0 bases, with 10 bases left in between. The CDR3 loop is CASSPPTTNYGYTF. The CDR3 DNA follows: TGCGCCAGCAGCCCCCCTACGACTAACTATGGCTACACCTTC.

The genes are TRBV4-1 and TRBJ2-7; TRBD2 agrees at 8 bases. V shed 1 base and J 5 bases; nucleotides not matched to a gene: 7. The CDR3 consists of 15 residues. The germline V gene encodes CDR1 MGHRA and CDR2 YSYEKL. CDR3 DNA sequence: TGCGCCAGCAGCCAAGTATCGGGGGGGCTGAACGAGCAGTACTTC. It codes for CASSQVSGGLNEQYF.

This chain links TRBV5-8 with TRBJ2-6; the D is unclear. The CDR3 runs 16 residues. V was cut by 4 bases and J by 4 bases, with 15 bases left in between. The germline V gene has CDR1 SGHTS and CDR2 YDEGEE. The CDR3 region has the DNA TGTGCCAGCAGCCCCGACCCAGGCCCCGGGGCCAACGTCCTGACTTTC. This sequence encodes CASSPDPGPGANVLTF.

The V gene is TRBV25-1, the J gene TRBJ2-7; weak D call: TRBD1 (5 bases). V was trimmed by 1 base and J by 2 bases, leaving 12 bases between them. The germline CDR1 and CDR2 sequences are MGHDK and SYGVNS. There are 15 residues in the CDR3. CDR3 coding DNA: TGTGCCAGCAGTGAATTTGGGGCAGGCGCCTACGAGCAGTACTTC. Translated, it gives CASSEFGAGAYEQYF.

V gene TRBV7-9 combines with J gene TRBJ2-1; TRBD2 agrees at 10 bases. CDR3 length: 16 residues. The V and J ends lost 4 bases and 7 bases, in that order; junction bases with no gene match: 10. CDR1 is SEHNR and CDR2 is FQNEAQ in the germline V gene (reference sequence). CDR3 nucleotides: TGTGCCAGCAGCTCCCCTCTAGCGGGAGTGGGGAATGAGCAGTTCTTC. Translating gives CASSSPLAGVGNEQFF.

This chain connects TRBV24-1 to TRBJ2-2; D possibly corresponds to TRBD2 (5 bases). The CDR3 spans 15 residues. The V end lost 2 bases, the J end lost 5 bases, and 11 bases lay between the germline ends. In germline, CDR1 is KGHDR, CDR2 SFDVKD. CDR3 nucleotide sequence: TGTGCCACCAGTGATTCACCGACGGGGACCGGGGAGCTGTTTTTT. It encodes CATSDSPTGTGELFF.

This chain's CDR3 is CASSEGVPGTEAFF. In DNA form, the CDR3 reads TGTGCCAGTAGCGAGGGGGTGCCGGGCACTGAAGCTTTCTTT. V gene TRBV19 combines with J gene TRBJ1-1; D is possibly TRBD1 (6 bases). Between the trimmed V and J ends, which lost 6 bases and 4 bases, there was a span of 15 bases. CDR3 size: 14 residues. Looked up from germline, CDR1 is LNHDA and CDR2 is SQIVND (reference sequence).

The J gene is TRBJ2-3, the V gene TRBV18; perhaps TRBD2 as D (5 bases). This CDR3 comprises 15 residues. V gave up 0 bases and J gave up 0 bases, with 7 bases separating them. CDR1 KGHSH and CDR2 LQKENI come from the germline V gene. The CDR3 region is CASSPPSASTDTQYF. The CDR3 DNA follows: TGTGCCAGCTCACCACCTAGCGCAAGCACAGATACGCAGTATTTT. Variable domain in full (rest from reference TRBV18 and TRBJ2-3): NAGVMQNPRHLVRRRGQEARLRCSPMKGHSHVYWYRQLPEEGLKFMVYLQKENIIDESGMPKERFSAEFPKEGPSILRIQQVVRGDSAAYFCASSPPSASTDTQYFGPGTRLTVL.

The chain is built from TRBV28 and TRBJ1-2, with a tentative D call TRBD1 (5 bases). Deletions cut 5 bases from V and 4 bases from J, with 11 bases between. The CDR3 extends over 13 amino acids. CDR1 and CDR2 (germline): MDHEN, SYDVKM. This CDR3 reads CASSQLGLYGYTF. The CDR3 DNA reads TGTGCCAGCAGTCAGCTGGGACTCTATGGCTACACCTTC.

The J gene is TRBJ2-5, the V gene TRBV2; the match to TRBD2 covers 7 bases. Trimming cost V 7 bases and J 2 bases; bases outside gene matches: 4. The CDR3 totals 13 residues. Germline V gene data show CDR1 as SNHLY and CDR2 as FYNNEI. The CDR3 loop reads CASTGRPQETQYF. DNA for the CDR3: TGTGCCAGCACCGGGAGGCCTCAAGAGACCCAGTACTTC.